This entry lists 32 T cell receptor beta chains sequenced from one sample in a study of blood T cells in healthy people across ages. Combining a sample-barcoded 5' primer with a J-beta primer mix, a second PCR ran for about 6 to 11 cycles. TCRdb re-called the 5' RACE reads with MiXCR, one entry per CDR3 protein. The profile shows hundreds of thousands of distinct CDR3 sequences, over 40% of them singletons. Source material: blood. These receptors came from an older man in good health.

J is TRBJ1-2 and V is TRBV11-2, with TRBD1 as a possible D gene (5 bases). Germline CDR1 SGHAT, CDR2 FQNNGV. The length of the CDR3 is 17 residues. Trimming shortened V by 4 bases and J by 1 base, and 19 bases separated the two germline ends. The CDR3 here is CASSSRPTRRGNYGYTF. CDR3 bases: TGTGCCAGCAGCTCGAGGCCAACACGGAGGGGTAACTATGGCTACACCTTC.

This clonotype turned up a few times. The V gene is TRBV7-2, the J gene TRBJ1-2; 9 bases are shared with TRBD1. CDR3 length: 15 amino acids. Germline loops: CDR1 SGHTA, CDR2 FQGNSA. V was pared by 5 bases and J by 5 bases, with 9 bases of the junction left unmatched. CDR3 loop: CASSPWTGEEYGYTF. The CDR3 coding sequence is TGTGCCAGCAGCCCCTGGACAGGGGAAGAGTATGGCTACACCTTC.

The chain recombines TRBV20-1 with TRBJ1-5, with D unclear. The CDR3 is 17 residues long. Germline CDR1 is DFQATT and CDR2 is SNEGSKA (reference sequence). Trimming shortened V by 0 bases and J by 1 base, and 16 bases separated the two germline ends. The CDR3 sequence: CSARDPTGRGSNQPQHF. For the CDR3, the DNA is TGCAGTGCTAGAGATCCTACGGGGAGAGGGAGCAATCAGCCCCAGCATTTT.

This rearrangement joins TRBV20-1 to TRBJ2-7; TRBD2 might be the D (5 bases). Germline lookup yields CDR1 DFQATT and CDR2 SNEGSKA (reference sequence). The V end was cut by 5 bases, the J end by 9 bases, with 20 bases between. The CDR3 runs to 13 residues. The CDR3 DNA follows: TGCAGTGCTCCGGCGCAGGCGAGCGGCGGGCAGTACTTC. Its protein is CSAPAQASGGQYF.

V and J are TRBV4-3 and TRBJ2-3; TRBD2 agrees at 7 bases. V shed 4 bases, J shed 5 bases, and the junction held 12 bases outside the gene matches. The CDR3 is 16 residues long. Looked up from germline, CDR1 is LGHNA and CDR2 is YSLEER. In DNA form, the CDR3 reads TGCGCCAGCAGCCGCGGACTATCGGGGGGTGGAGATACGCAGTATTTT. The encoded protein is CASSRGLSGGGDTQYF.

This clonotype was seen at least ten times. The gene calls are TRBV29-1 and TRBJ2-7, with TRBD1 matching over 8 bases. The germline V gene has CDR1 SQVTM and CDR2 ANQGSEA. This CDR3 contains 15 residues. With V trimmed by 4 bases and J by 5 bases, 13 bases remained unmatched. The CDR3: CSVVLPQGAINEQYF. DNA for the CDR3: TGCAGCGTTGTCCTTCCCCAGGGGGCTATCAACGAGCAGTACTTC.

This clonotype showed up many times. This chain connects TRBV29-1 to TRBJ2-7; 10 nucleotides align to TRBD2. CDR1 is SQVTM, CDR2 ANQGSEA, per germline. The junction had 12 bases not matched to a gene; V was cut back by 4 bases and J by 0 bases. This CDR3 has 17 residues. In DNA form, the CDR3 reads TGCAGCGTTGTTTCCCTAGCGGGGGTTCTCAGCTCCTACGAGCAGTACTTC. This sequence encodes CSVVSLAGVLSSYEQYF.

A word on this clonotype: An end of the junction does not agree with germline; a read error may underlie this. This chain uses TRBV11-2 with TRBJ2-5; D may match TRBD1 or TRBD2 (5 bases each). The CDR3 length is 13 residues. The germline CDR1 and CDR2 sequences are SGHAT and FQNNGV. The CDR3 loop reads CVSSGGVGETQYF. The CDR3 DNA reads as TGTGTCAGCAGTGGGGGAGTCGGTGAGACCCAGTACTTC. Using reference TRBV11-2 and TRBJ2-5 for the parts outside the CDR3, the full variable domain is EAGVAQSPRYKIIEKRQSVAFWCNPISGHATLYWYQQILGQGPKLLIQFQNNGVVDDSQLPKDRFSAERLKGVDSTLKIQPAKLEDSAVYLCVSSGGVGETQYFGPGTRLLVL.

There are a few counts of this clonotype. The rearrangement joins TRBV4-1 to TRBJ1-2, with D uncertain. Deletions cut 0 bases from V and 6 bases from J, with 11 bases between. The germline CDR1 and CDR2 sequences are MGHRA and YSYEKL. The CDR3 consists of 14 residues. The CDR3 loop is CASSQEGVLDGYTF. The CDR3 nucleotides read TGCGCCAGCAGCCAAGAAGGAGTTTTGGATGGCTACACCTTC.

This clonotype showed up just a few times. The V and J genes are TRBV6-1 and TRBJ2-3; a possible D gene is TRBD1 (6 bases). V was clipped by 7 bases and J by 5 bases, with 16 bases between them. Germline CDR1 MNHNS, CDR2 SASEGT. CDR3 length equals 14 residues. CDR3 protein: CASTGVFDIDTQYF. DNA of the CDR3: TGTGCCAGCACAGGGGTTTTCGACATAGATACGCAGTATTTT.

This clonotype was detected a few times. This chain uses TRBV29-1 with TRBJ1-2; D is perhaps TRBD1 (6 bases). The germline V gene encodes CDR1 SQVTM and CDR2 ANQGSEA. The CDR3 length is 14 residues. V dropped 8 bases and J dropped 7 bases, with 23 bases sitting between them. The CDR3 here is CSTTSTGGGGGYTF. CDR3 DNA: TGCAGCACCACTAGCACGGGCGGAGGGGGTGGCTACACCTTC.

As to this clonotype: Its ends do not fully match the called genes, so a read error is possible. J is TRBJ2-2 and V is TRBV3-1; TRBD1 aligns across 10 bases. The CDR3 loop spans 15 amino acids. Germline CDR1 is LGHDT and CDR2 is YNNKEL (reference sequence). DNA of the CDR3: TGTGCCAGCAGCCCCCGGACAGGGGGGGCCGGGGAGATGTTTTTT. Protein product: CASSPRTGGAGEMFF.

The chain couples TRBV2 to TRBJ1-2, with D unclear. The CDR3 contains 13 residues. V was cut by 6 bases and J by 1 base, with 9 bases left in between. Germline CDR1 reads SNHLY; CDR2 reads FYNNEI. The CDR3 DNA reads TGTGCCAGCAGAGAACCGGTTAACTATGGCTACACCTTC. It is translated as CASREPVNYGYTF.

Concerning this clonotype itself: A much more abundant neighbour one base away suggests this may be a read error. The chain employs TRBV24-1 and TRBJ2-5; D remains unclear. CDR1 is KGHDR and CDR2 is SFDVKD in the germline V gene. CDR3 size: 11 residues. Trimming left V 7 bases short and J 11 bases short, with 13 bases between. Here the CDR3 reads CATSLYNEQYF. The CDR3 region has the DNA TGTGCCACCAGCCTTTACAATGAGCAGTACTTC.

The genes are TRBV7-2 and TRBJ1-2; the D gene is possibly TRBD1 (5 bases). The CDR3 contains 12 residues. Trimming left V 6 bases short and J 7 bases short, with 12 bases between. Looked up from germline, CDR1 is SGHTA and CDR2 is FQGNSA. The CDR3 is CASSRQGGGYTF. The CDR3, as DNA: TGTGCCAGCAGTCGCCAGGGAGGTGGCTACACCTTC.

This rearrangement joins TRBV3-1 to TRBJ1-6, with D tentatively TRBD1 (6 bases). CDR3 length equals 16 residues. Germline CDR1 LGHDT, CDR2 YNNKEL (reference sequence). The germline V and J ends were trimmed by 0 bases and 6 bases, with 12 bases remaining between them. CDR3 DNA: TGTGCCAGCAGCCAAGATGGGGGGCTTGGTAATTCACCCCTCCACTTT. It translates to CASSQDGGLGNSPLHF.

The chain links TRBV20-1 to TRBJ1-5; D uncertain. The CDR3 extends over 15 amino acids. Per germline, CDR1 DFQATT and CDR2 SNEGSKA (reference sequence). With 5 bases removed from V and 0 bases from J, the gap between germline ends came to 14 bases. The CDR3 DNA sequence: TGCAGTGCTTTAGATCCGGCTTTTAGCAATCAGCCCCAGCATTTT. Translation gives CSALDPAFSNQPQHF.

This rearrangement joins TRBV6-2 or TRBV6-3 to TRBJ2-7, with TRBD1 as a possible D gene (5 bases). Trimming removed 7 bases at V and 1 base at J, with 20 bases between. Looked up from germline, CDR1 is MNHEY and CDR2 is SVGEGT. CDR3 size: 16 residues. The DNA for the CDR3 is TGTGCCAGCACCTTCAAAAAGACACGACAGTCCTACGAGCAGTACTTC. It translates to CASTFKKTRQSYEQYF.

V is TRBV15 and J is TRBJ1-6; perhaps TRBD1 as D (5 bases). The ends were cut back, 4 bases at V and 4 bases at J, with 14 bases in the middle. There are 16 residues in the CDR3. The germline gives CDR1 LNHNV, CDR2 YYDKDF (reference sequence). CDR3 protein: CATSNGGTVYNSPLHF. The CDR3 region has the DNA TGTGCCACCAGCAACGGAGGGACCGTATATAATTCACCCCTCCACTTT.

In its sample, this clonotype was seen many times. The CDR3 DNA is TGTGCCAGCAGCTCTAGGACAGGGTGGGACGAGCAGTACTTC. Its translation is CASSSRTGWDEQYF. The V call is TRBV7-9, the J call TRBJ2-7; the match to TRBD1 covers 8 bases. The CDR3 extends over 14 amino acids. Trimming removed 4 bases from V and 5 bases from J; junction bases left unmatched: 7. CDR1 is SEHNR, CDR2 FQNEAQ, per germline (reference sequence).

This clonotype has more than one count but fewer than ten. This chain connects TRBV9 to TRBJ2-4; D possibly uses TRBD1 or TRBD2 (5 bases each). This CDR3 comprises 14 residues. The germline V and J ends were trimmed by 5 bases and 8 bases, with 17 bases remaining between them. Germline V CDR1 and CDR2: SGDLS, YYNGEE. The CDR3 DNA follows: TGTGCCAGCAGTAGGGGTCTCCCGAGGGACATTCAGTACTTC. It encodes CASSRGLPRDIQYF.

This clonotype has only a few counts. The V call is TRBV29-1, the J call TRBJ2-3; the match to TRBD2 covers 8 bases. Germline V lookup: CDR1 SQVTM, CDR2 ANQGSEA. Trimming at V came to 7 bases and at J to 2 bases, leaving 8 bases not matched to a gene. CDR3 length equals 14 residues. CDR3 loop: CSDTSGGFTDTQYF. CDR3 nucleotides: TGCAGCGATACTAGCGGAGGGTTCACAGATACGCAGTATTTT.

This sequence joins TRBV29-1 and TRBJ2-5, with D uncertain. The better agreement between TRBJ2-1 and the DNA end casts doubt on the J call. Germline V gives CDR1 SQVTM, CDR2 ANQGSEA. This CDR3 has 13 residues. The CDR3 reads CSVEQVRQETQFF. As DNA, the CDR3 is TGCAGCGTCGAACAAGTCCGACAAGAGACCCAGTTCTTC.

V usage is TRBV6-2 or TRBV6-3 and J usage is TRBJ1-1; D may be TRBD1 (5 bases). Trimming cost V 0 bases and J 8 bases, with 10 bases left between them. This CDR3 is 13 amino acids long. Germline CDR1 is MNHEY and CDR2 is SVGEGT. The CDR3 sequence: CASSYSTRDEAFF. In nucleotides, the CDR3 is TGTGCCAGCAGTTACTCGACCAGGGACGAAGCTTTCTTT.

This clonotype has just a few counts. This chain joins TRBV20-1 and TRBJ1-5; D gene unclear. This CDR3 spans 14 amino acids. V dropped 2 bases and J dropped 3 bases, with 11 bases sitting between them. The germline CDR1 and CDR2 sequences are DFQATT and SNEGSKA (reference sequence). This chain's CDR3 is CSARFRELNQPQHF. DNA for the CDR3: TGCAGTGCTAGATTTCGGGAGCTCAATCAGCCCCAGCATTTT.

This clonotype was detected only a few times. V and J are TRBV20-1 and TRBJ2-1; no firm D call. Trimming took off 3 bases at V and 1 base at J, with 13 bases between the two ends. Germline CDR1 and CDR2: DFQATT and SNEGSKA (reference sequence). The CDR3 length is 15 residues. CDR3 protein: CSASPTVLSYNEQFF. CDR3 nucleotide sequence: TGCAGTGCTAGTCCGACTGTCCTGTCCTACAATGAGCAGTTCTTC.

Concerning this clonotype: This may stem from a read error, because a much larger clone lies one nucleotide away. V usage is TRBV6-5 and J usage is TRBJ2-6; unclear D gene. With 6 bases removed from V and 3 bases from J, the gap between germline ends came to 3 bases. CDR3 size: 12 residues. Germline V lookup: CDR1 MNHEY, CDR2 SVGAGI. CDR3 region: CASRRGANVLTF. The CDR3, as DNA: TGTGCCAGCAGGCGTGGGGCCAACGTCCTGACTTTC.

This clonotype was observed a handful of times. This sequence joins TRBV10-1 and TRBJ2-1; D ambiguous. The CDR3 sequence is 13 residues long. Germline V gene lookup returns CDR1 WNHNN and CDR2 SYGVQD (reference sequence). Between the trimmed V and J ends, which lost 4 bases and 9 bases, there was a span of 13 bases. The CDR3 region is CASSAHPNGEQFF. CDR3 bases: TGCGCCAGCAGTGCCCATCCCAATGGTGAGCAGTTCTTC.

This clonotype came up a few times. The chain has TRBV27 and TRBJ2-7, with 10 bases lining up with TRBD2. The germline V gene encodes CDR1 MNHEY and CDR2 SMNVEV (reference sequence). This CDR3 has 15 amino acids. J gave up 2 bases and V 6 bases, and 7 bases lay outside the gene matches. CDR3 bases: TGTGCCAGCAGGCGACTAGCGGGTCCCACCTACGAGCAGTACTTC. Protein sequence: CASRRLAGPTYEQYF.

J is TRBJ1-6 and V is TRBV9, with TRBD1 matching 7 bases. Trimming removed 4 bases from V and 9 bases from J; junction bases left unmatched: 10. The germline V gene has CDR1 SGDLS and CDR2 YYNGEE. The CDR3 length is 15 residues. For the CDR3, the DNA is TGTGCCAGCAGCTCCCCAGGGGGGACGAGTTCACCCCTCCACTTT. It yields the protein CASSSPGGTSSPLHF.

V gene TRBV20-1 combines with J gene TRBJ2-1; D unclear. The germline gives CDR1 DFQATT, CDR2 SNEGSKA (reference sequence). The CDR3 sequence is 13 residues long. Trimming pared 0 bases from V and 7 bases from J, leaving 10 bases between. CDR3 region: CSARDFNRNEQFF. CDR3 DNA: TGCAGTGCTAGAGATTTTAACCGGAATGAGCAGTTCTTC.

This clonotype was seen a few times. The chain links TRBV10-3 to TRBJ2-7, with D possibly TRBD1 on 6 matching bases. This CDR3 spans 13 amino acids. V shed 6 bases and J shed 3 bases, with 12 bases lying between them. Germline V gene sequence: CDR1 ENHRY, CDR2 SYGVKD. CDR3 in DNA: TGTGCCATCAGGGGGGCCGAGGTCTACGAGCAGTACTTC. Amino acid sequence: CAIRGAEVYEQYF.